The rows below give T cell receptor beta chains drawn from one sample of a study of blood T cell repertoires in COVID-19. Clones were sequenced by immunoSEQ multiplex PCR, and TCRdb holds only the in-frame ones, with some missing. The sample has tens of thousands of clones, 75% to 90% seen once. Specimen: peripheral blood. The receptors were gathered from a man aged 30 to 39 with acute or convalescent COVID-19. The CDR3 runs from the conserved cysteine through the conserved F or W. Each record gives: CDR3 length, J gene, clone size, V gene, D gene, CDR3 DNA, CDR3 protein. The D gene is left open where the match is weak. Not all rows give a size; the values are once, few, many and, for expanded clones, a class.

>14|TRBJ2-5|NA|TRBV10-1|NA
TGCGCCAGCAGTGAGTCCGCGGGGATGAAGACCCAGTACTTC
CASSESAGMKTQYF
>12|TRBJ1-2|NA|TRBV5-1|NA
TGCGCCAGCAGGGAGGGAGGCTATGGCTACACCTTC
CASREGGYGYTF
>15|TRBJ2-7|NA|TRBV29-1|TRBD1
TGCAGCGTTGAAGGGTCGACAGGGTTAGACTACGAGCAGTACTTC
CSVEGSTGLDYEQYF
>13|TRBJ2-7|NA|TRBV28|NA
TGTGCCTCCCTGAGGGGGAGAGACTACGAGCAGTACTTC
CASLRGRDYEQYF
>12|TRBJ2-7|NA|TRBV30|NA
TGTGCCTGGTCAAGAGCAGGTTATGAGCAGTACTTC
CAWSRAGYEQYF
>17|TRBJ2-7|NA|TRBV7-2|TRBD2
TGTGCCAGCAGCATGCGGACTAGCGGGAGGAGCTCCTACGAGCAGTACTTC
CASSMRTSGRSSYEQYF
>13|TRBJ2-1|NA|TRBV2|TRBD2
TGTGCCAATACTAGCGCGTCCTACAATGAGCAGTTCTTC
CANTSASYNEQFF
>14|TRBJ2-2|NA|TRBV29-1|NA
TGCAGCGTTGAACGAGTCGCCAACACCGGGGAGCTGTTTTTT
CSVERVANTGELFF
>13|TRBJ1-2|NA|TRBV18|TRBD1
TGTGCCAGCTCTCCCGACAGGGCCTATGGCTACACCTTC
CASSPDRAYGYTF
>15|TRBJ2-3|few|TRBV3-1/TRBV3-2|TRBD1
TGTGCCAGCAGCCGGGGGACAGGGCTGCCGAGGCCGCAGTATTTT
CASSRGTGLPRPQYF
>14|TRBJ2-3|NA|TRBV28|TRBD1
TGTGCCAGTCGACAGGGGGTCCGGACAGATACGCAGTATTTT
CASRQGVRTDTQYF
>13|TRBJ1-6|once|TRBV19|NA
TGTGCCAGTAGTACCAGGGGTAATTCACCCCTCCACTTT
CASSTRGNSPLHF
>12|TRBJ2-1|NA|TRBV7-9|NA
TGTGCCAGCAGCGGGGGCCACAATGAGCAGTTCTTC
CASSGGHNEQFF
>16|TRBJ1-2|NA|TRBV7-2|NA
TGTGCCAGCAGCTTAGCGGGGGCCGCGGGGGATTATGGCTACACCTTC
CASSLAGAAGDYGYTF
>15|TRBJ2-7|NA|TRBV27|TRBD1
TGTGCCAGCAGTCCAGGGACAGGGGTAGCCTACGAGCAGTACTTC
CASSPGTGVAYEQYF
>16|TRBJ1-5|NA|TRBV15|TRBD1
TGTGCCACCAGCTATCCGAGCCGGGACAGGAATCAGCCCCAGCATTTT
CATSYPSRDRNQPQHF
>15|TRBJ1-1|NA|TRBV18|TRBD1
TGTGCCAGCTCATTAGGACAGGCCCTCAACACTGAAGCTTTCTTT
CASSLGQALNTEAFF
>14|TRBJ2-7|NA|TRBV6-6|TRBD1
TGTGCCAGCGGGGGACAGGGGGATTCCTACGAGCAGTACTTC
CASGGQGDSYEQYF
>14|TRBJ1-3|NA|TRBV5-1|NA
TGCGCCAGCAGCTTAGGAGACTCTGGAAACACCATATATTTT
CASSLGDSGNTIYF
>12|TRBJ1-2|NA|TRBV7-9|NA
TGTGCCAGCAGCTTAGAGCGCTATGGCTACACCTTC
CASSLERYGYTF
>15|TRBJ2-7|NA|TRBV11-3|TRBD1
TGTGCCAGCAGCTATGGGACAGGGATCCCCTACGAGCAGTACTTC
CASSYGTGIPYEQYF
>15|TRBJ1-4|NA|TRBV7-2|TRBD1
TGTGCCAGCAGCTTGCAATGGGGACAGGGTGAAAAACTGTTTTTT
CASSLQWGQGEKLFF
>13|TRBJ1-2|many|TRBV14|NA
TGTGCCAGCAGCCATGCCCGACAGAATGGCTACACCTTC
CASSHARQNGYTF
>15|TRBJ2-3|once|TRBV3-1/TRBV3-2|TRBD2
TGTGCCAGCAGCCAAGAGGGAGGGGCTATAGATACGCAGTATTTT
CASSQEGGAIDTQYF
>16|TRBJ2-2|NA|TRBV23-1|NA
TGCGCCAGCAGTCAATCAGCAGGAAACGTCACCGGGGAGCTGTTTTTT
CASSQSAGNVTGELFF
>20|TRBJ2-4|once|TRBV21-1|NA
TGTGCCAGCAGCAAAGGCCACGGCGAGAGTACGGCGGTAGCCAAAAACATTCAGTACTTC
CASSKGHGESTAVAKNIQYF